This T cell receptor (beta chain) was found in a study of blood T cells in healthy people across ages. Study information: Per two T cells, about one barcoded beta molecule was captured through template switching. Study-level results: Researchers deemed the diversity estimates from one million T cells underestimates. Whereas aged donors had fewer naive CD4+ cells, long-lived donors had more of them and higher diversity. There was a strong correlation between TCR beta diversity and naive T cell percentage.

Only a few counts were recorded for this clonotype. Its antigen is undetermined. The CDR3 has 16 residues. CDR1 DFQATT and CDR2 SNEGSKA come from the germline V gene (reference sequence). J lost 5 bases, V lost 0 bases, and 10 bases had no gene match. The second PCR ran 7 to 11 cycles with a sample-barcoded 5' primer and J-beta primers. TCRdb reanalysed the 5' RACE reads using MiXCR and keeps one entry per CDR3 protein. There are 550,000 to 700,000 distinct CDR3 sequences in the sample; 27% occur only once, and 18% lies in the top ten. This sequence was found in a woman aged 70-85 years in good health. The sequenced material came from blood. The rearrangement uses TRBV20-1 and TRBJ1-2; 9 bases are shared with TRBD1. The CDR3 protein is CSARETWGQGGYGYTF. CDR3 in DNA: TGCAGTGCTAGAGAGACTTGGGGACAGGGAGGTTATGGCTACACCTTC.